The T cell receptor (beta chain) described here comes from a study of T-cell memory formation after mild COVID-19. TCR alpha and TCR beta cDNA libraries carrying sample barcodes and UMIs were produced by 5'RACE using constant-segment primers. TCRdb re-called the 5' RACE reads through MiXCR, storing one row per CDR3 protein. The sample has hundreds of thousands of distinct CDR3 sequences, around 20% seen once; the top ten hold 7.5% to 9.5%. This clonotype came up a few times. The antigen is undetermined. V was trimmed by 2 bases and J by 3 bases, leaving 16 bases between them. This CDR3 has 15 residues. The V gene's germline CDR1 is SQVTM and CDR2 ANQGSEA. General observations from the study: Prior to infection, memory already included some responding clones, suggesting cross-reactive memory joined.

This chain uses TRBV29-1 with TRBJ1-1, with TRBD1 as a possible D gene (6 bases). The clonotype was recovered from an adult woman who had mild COVID-19 (a few samples of this study predate the infection). Cell type and time point are not known. The specimen was PBMCs or a T cell subset sorted from them (not recorded which). CDR3 nucleotide sequence: TGCAGCGTTGAAACCCCTACAGGGTGGGACACTGAAGCTTTCTTT. As protein: CSVETPTGWDTEAFF.